Listed below are T cell receptor beta chains from one sample, sequenced in a study of blood T cell repertoires in COVID-19. The repertoire was sequenced with immunoSEQ multiplex PCR; TCRdb's copy has only in-frame clones and lacks some. The sample carries around 52,000 clones, roughly 78% recorded once. The source material was peripheral blood. The receptors here all came from an elderly woman with acute or convalescent COVID-19. The CDR3 runs from the conserved cysteine through the conserved F or W. D genes are given only for firm matches. Not every row has a clone size; where given, it reads once, few, many or a size class.

J: TRBJ1-4
V: TRBV9
size: .
D: .
DNA: TGTGCCAGCAGCGCAACAGGGATTGAAAAACTGTTTTTT
CDR3: CASSATGIEKLFF

J: TRBJ1-1
V: TRBV5-1
size: .
D: TRBD1
DNA: TGCGCCAGCAGCTTGGGACCCACAGGGGGGGGCACTGAAGCTTTCTTT
CDR3: CASSLGPTGGGTEAFF

J: TRBJ1-2
V: TRBV3-1/TRBV3-2
size: .
D: .
DNA: TGTGCCAGCAGCGAGGCTAACTATGGCTACACCTTC
CDR3: CASSEANYGYTF

J: TRBJ2-2
V: TRBV6-6
size: .
D: TRBD2
DNA: TGTGCCAGCAGTCCGATACTAGCGGGAGGGCTCCCCGGGGAGCTGTTTTTT
CDR3: CASSPILAGGLPGELFF

J: TRBJ2-7
V: TRBV20-1
size: once
D: .
DNA: TGCAGTGCTAGAGGGACTTACGAGCAGTACTTC
CDR3: CSARGTYEQYF

J: TRBJ2-7
V: TRBV7-9
size: .
D: .
DNA: TGTGCCAGCAGAGGCCGGGACTTCGACGAGCAGTACTTC
CDR3: CASRGRDFDEQYF

J: TRBJ1-2
V: TRBV14
size: .
D: .
DNA: TGTGCCAGCAGCCAAGCACAGTTCTATGGCTACACCTTC
CDR3: CASSQAQFYGYTF

J: TRBJ2-7
V: TRBV6-1
size: .
D: TRBD2
DNA: TGTGCCAGCAGTGAACGCCAGCGGGAGCACGAGCAGTACTTC
CDR3: CASSERQREHEQYF

J: TRBJ2-2
V: TRBV19
size: .
D: .
DNA: TGTGCCAGTAGTGGACTCCGCGGAACCGGGGAGCTGTTTTTT
CDR3: CASSGLRGTGELFF

J: TRBJ2-5
V: TRBV2
size: many
D: .
DNA: TGTGCCAGCATGGGGCACTACCAAGAGACCCAGTACTTC
CDR3: CASMGHYQETQYF

J: TRBJ1-2
V: TRBV15
size: .
D: TRBD1
DNA: TGTGCCACCAGCCGCCGACAGGGGCATGGCTACACCTTC
CDR3: CATSRRQGHGYTF

J: TRBJ2-5
V: TRBV13
size: .
D: .
DNA: TGTGCCAGCAGCTCCCGGGGCAGGGGAAGGCAAGAGACCCAGTACTTC
CDR3: CASSSRGRGRQETQYF

J: TRBJ2-5
V: TRBV2
size: .
D: TRBD1
DNA: TGTGCCAGCAGTCTACCTCCGGGACAGCCACAAGAGACCCAGTACTTC
CDR3: CASSLPPGQPQETQYF

J: TRBJ2-1
V: TRBV20-1
size: few
D: TRBD2
DNA: TGCAGTGCTAAGCGGGGGGAGCAGTTCTTC
CDR3: CSAKRGEQFF

J: TRBJ2-3
V: TRBV5-1
size: .
D: TRBD2
DNA: TGCGCCAGCAGCTCCAGACTAGCGGGAGAGCAGAAAGGTCACACAGATACGCAGTATTTT
CDR3: CASSSRLAGEQKGHTDTQYF

J: TRBJ2-1
V: TRBV20-1
size: .
D: TRBD1
DNA: TGCAGTGCTAGGGGGACAGATGAGCAGTTCTTC
CDR3: CSARGTDEQFF

J: TRBJ1-1
V: TRBV5-1
size: .
D: .
DNA: TGCGCCAGCAGCTTGGTCGGGTTCAGAACTGAAGCTTTCTTT
CDR3: CASSLVGFRTEAFF

J: TRBJ2-7
V: TRBV19
size: .
D: .
DNA: TGTGCCAGTAGTATTAGAGACTCCTACGAGCAGTACTTC
CDR3: CASSIRDSYEQYF

J: TRBJ2-7
V: TRBV27
size: .
D: .
DNA: TGTGCCAGCAGTCAAACGACAGGCCCATACGAGCAGTACTTC
CDR3: CASSQTTGPYEQYF

J: TRBJ1-2
V: TRBV7-8
size: .
D: .
DNA: TGTGCCAGCAGCTTACGGGAGACTACTAACTATGGCTACACCTTC
CDR3: CASSLRETTNYGYTF

J: TRBJ2-1
V: TRBV29-1
size: .
D: TRBD2
DNA: TGCAGCGCACCTCTCCTAGCGGGAGGGCAAAATGAGCAGTTCTTC
CDR3: CSAPLLAGGQNEQFF

J: TRBJ1-5
V: TRBV6-1
size: .
D: TRBD1
DNA: TGTGCCAGCAGTGAAAGGGGGCAGTGGAATCAGCCCCAGCATTTT
CDR3: CASSERGQWNQPQHF

J: TRBJ2-6
V: TRBV19
size: once
D: TRBD1
DNA: TGTGCCAGTAGTACCCGGACAGGGGGCACTGGGGCCAACGTCCTGACTTTC
CDR3: CASSTRTGGTGANVLTF

J: TRBJ2-2
V: TRBV29-1
size: few
D: .
DNA: TGCAGCGTAGCCCCCGGTCCTACCACCGGGGAGCTGTTTTTT
CDR3: CSVAPGPTTGELFF

J: TRBJ2-7
V: TRBV4-1
size: .
D: .
DNA: TGCGCCAGCAGCCACCTGGGCCGAGGGTTGGAGAACGAGCAGTACTTC
CDR3: CASSHLGRGLENEQYF

J: TRBJ2-1
V: TRBV7-8
size: .
D: TRBD2
DNA: TGTGCCAGCGTTAGCGGGGTCTCCTACAATGAGCAGTTCTTC
CDR3: CASVSGVSYNEQFF

J: TRBJ2-7
V: TRBV5-1
size: .
D: TRBD2
DNA: TGCGCCAGCAGCGCGTCTAGCGGGAGCTCCTACGAGCAGTACTTC
CDR3: CASSASSGSSYEQYF

J: TRBJ2-7
V: TRBV5-6
size: few
D: TRBD2
DNA: TGTGCCAGCAGCCCATTAGCGGGAGGCTGGGAGCAGTACTTC
CDR3: CASSPLAGGWEQYF

J: TRBJ1-2
V: TRBV19
size: .
D: TRBD1
DNA: TGTGCCAGTAGCTCTACTGACAGGGGAGTTGGCTATGGCTACACCTTC
CDR3: CASSSTDRGVGYGYTF

J: TRBJ2-7
V: TRBV27
size: .
D: TRBD1
DNA: TGTGCCAGTTCCCACAGGGGGGCCTACGAGCAGTACTTC
CDR3: CASSHRGAYEQYF

J: TRBJ2-2
V: TRBV5-4
size: .
D: TRBD2
DNA: TGTGCCAGCAGCTCTCCGGGACTAGCGGGAGGTACGAACACCGGGGAGCTGTTTTTT
CDR3: CASSSPGLAGGTNTGELFF

J: TRBJ1-2
V: TRBV5-4
size: .
D: TRBD1
DNA: TGTGCCAGCAGTTCCGGGACAGGGTACAGATATGGCTACACCTTC
CDR3: CASSSGTGYRYGYTF

J: TRBJ1-2
V: TRBV5-1
size: once
D: .
DNA: TGCGCCAGCAGCTTGACTAGGGAGGGCTACACCTTC
CDR3: CASSLTREGYTF

J: TRBJ2-3
V: TRBV6-1
size: once
D: TRBD1
DNA: TGTGCCAGCAGTAGAGGACAGGGTAAAGATACGCAGTATTTT
CDR3: CASSRGQGKDTQYF

J: TRBJ2-1
V: TRBV7-7
size: .
D: .
DNA: TGTGCCAGCAGCTTAGCGTCGGAGGGTGAGCAGTTCTTC
CDR3: CASSLASEGEQFF

J: TRBJ2-1
V: TRBV6-4
size: .
D: .
DNA: TGTGCCAGCAGTGACTCTGGCCGTCTAGATGAGCAGTTCTTC
CDR3: CASSDSGRLDEQFF

J: TRBJ1-2
V: TRBV12-5
size: .
D: TRBD1
DNA: TGTGCTAGTGGTTTGACAGGGGACATGCTATGGGGTGACACCTTC
CDR3: CASGLTGDMLWGDTF

J: TRBJ2-3
V: TRBV4-2
size: .
D: .
DNA: TGTGCCAGCAGGACAACGGATACGCAGTATTTT
CDR3: CASRTTDTQYF

J: TRBJ1-1
V: TRBV9
size: few
D: TRBD1
DNA: TGTGCCAGCAGCGTAGAGGGACAGGGGGCGACTGAAGCTTTCTTT
CDR3: CASSVEGQGATEAFF

J: TRBJ2-2
V: TRBV11-2
size: .
D: .
DNA: TGTGCCAGCAGCTTACAGGGGCTTAACACCGGGGAGCTGTTTTTT
CDR3: CASSLQGLNTGELFF

J: TRBJ2-2
V: TRBV28
size: .
D: TRBD1
DNA: TGTGCCAGCGCGGGACAGGCTTTCACCGGGGAGCTGTTTTTT
CDR3: CASAGQAFTGELFF

J: TRBJ2-7
V: TRBV7-2
size: .
D: TRBD2
DNA: TGTGCCAGCAGCTTAGGGTTAGCGGGGCGTCACACGTCCTACGAGCAGTACTTC
CDR3: CASSLGLAGRHTSYEQYF